This TCR beta chain stems from a study of OX40 agonist ivuxolimab in advanced cancers. Study observations and caveats: Clones of CD4+ and CD8+ blood T cells grew by week 6 at doses of 0.1 to 3.0 mg/kg. Near-lowest levels of clonal expansion characterized partial responders at 0.1-3.0 mg/kg.

As concerns this clone: The antigen remains undetermined. The junction and the germline gene differ at one end; a read error may be behind it.

Autoimmune disease history or systemic immunosuppression barred patients. Per germline, CDR1 SSHAT and CDR2 FNYEAQ (reference sequence). This CDR3 is 14 amino acids long. Data came from immunoSEQ multiplex PCR; TCRdb stores just in-frame clones and leaves some out. The sample consists of some 99,000 clones, 70% to 90% of them appearing once. The specimen comprised CD4+ or CD8+ T cells sorted from blood, sampled in a trial of the OX40 agonist ivuxolimab. This rearrangement joins TRBV7-7 to TRBJ2-5; 8 bases agree with TRBD2. This receptor was obtained from an adult with an advanced solid tumor such as melanoma, head and neck, liver or kidney cancer. This CDR3 is CASSLEAGAKTQYF. The CDR3 coding sequence is TGTGCTAGCAGCTTAGAAGCGGGGGCGAAGACCCAGTACTTC. Full variable domain (rest looked up from reference TRBV7-7 and TRBJ2-5): GAGVSQSPRYKVTKRGQDVTLRCDPISSHATLYWYQQALGQGPEFLTYFNYEAQPDKSGLPSDRFSAERPEGSISTLTIQRTEQRDSAMYRCASSLEAGAKTQYFGPGTRLLVL.